Listed below are T cell receptor beta chains from one sample, sequenced in a study of molecular identifiers for immune sequencing clone quantification. TCRdb itself ran the PCR reads through MiXCR, one entry per CDR3 protein. The table includes around 460,000 distinct CDR3 sequences, 20% to 25% detected once. Sequences were obtained from naive CD8+ T cells from blood, with Jurkat cell RNA spiked in. The receptors come from a human donor in good health. Some libraries in this study had Jurkat cell RNA spiked in. Each CDR3 is given without its conserved first and last residue.

>TRBV19|TRBJ2-5
ASREVGREETQY
>TRBV19|TRBJ2-7
ASSIGTGALYEQY
>TRBV6-5|TRBJ2-3
ASKEGVTTDTQY
>TRBV28|TRBJ2-3
ASSSSEGPDTQY
>TRBV24-1|TRBJ2-1
ATSDSVPQQF
>TRBV7-6|TRBJ1-1
ASSSGGAEAF
>TRBV20-1|TRBJ2-1
SARDSGISTIYNEQF
>TRBV27|TRBJ2-7
ASSLGAGMREQY
>TRBV24-1|TRBJ2-5
ATSDTGTSGSRYQETQY
>TRBV11-2|TRBJ2-1
ASSPPSGSYNEQF
>TRBV5-6|TRBJ2-3
ASSLEERTSTDTQY
>TRBV16|TRBJ1-1
ASSQSWGRGMNTEAF
>TRBV20-1|TRBJ2-7
SANWVAGGGERY
>TRBV7-9|TRBJ2-7
ASSLGVGLKNEQY
>TRBV24-1|TRBJ2-7
ATRFPGLPSHFYEQY
>TRBV21-1|TRBJ2-3
ASGRRRETDTQY
>TRBV5-3|TRBJ2-5
ASSPGLAGGPYQETQY
>TRBV19|TRBJ2-1
ASSNKRSYNEQF
>TRBV24-1|TRBJ2-5
ATSDSGHQETQY
>TRBV20-1|TRBJ2-5
SARDLWGPRETQY
>TRBV10-3|TRBJ1-6
AISQLPGTGRGSPLH
>TRBV6-1|TRBJ2-7
ASSDYRGHFRDEQY
>TRBV7-9|TRBJ2-7
ASSLVAGAGNEQY
>TRBV2|TRBJ1-5
ASSEAIGPGPQH
>TRBV7-9|TRBJ2-7
ASSLATKPYEQY
>TRBV28|TRBJ2-1
ASSSPDRGNEQF
>TRBV6-6|TRBJ2-1
ASSARTGGANGDEQF
>TRBV28|TRBJ1-5
ASVVADNQPQH
>TRBV4-1|TRBJ2-3
ASSQGGVGLYTQY
>TRBV7-8|TRBJ1-2
ASSLRDAGYGYT
>TRBV6-2/TRBV6-3|TRBJ2-3
ASSYSFPSDTQY
>TRBV27|TRBJ2-1
ASSSTGVAGAGYNEQF
>TRBV20-1|TRBJ2-7
SARPGLAEIRGFGEQY
>TRBV13|TRBJ1-6
ASSSRAGNSPLH
>TRBV19|TRBJ2-4
ASSIWGDKNIQY
>TRBV12-5|TRBJ2-1
ASGLVLGEQGPYNEQF
>TRBV2|TRBJ1-1
ASSEFEQGSSEAF
>TRBV5-6|TRBJ2-5
ASSQRTYQETQY
>TRBV2|TRBJ1-4
ASSEFSEKLF
>TRBV20-1|TRBJ2-2
SARAGGLSLPEDGELF
>TRBV19|TRBJ2-7
ASSSWTGSGYEQY
>TRBV20-1|TRBJ2-7
SARGSRDWGYEQY
>TRBV27|TRBJ2-7
ASRPGLRAYEQY
>TRBV27|TRBJ1-2
ASSIGQGAGGYT
>TRBV28|TRBJ2-7
ASSIRGSLDEQY
>TRBV5-1|TRBJ1-4
ASSWTGLRSTNEKPF
>TRBV7-9|TRBJ2-1
ASSSEDRGNEQF
>TRBV4-3|TRBJ2-7
ASSQEYPAAHEQY
>TRBV6-5|TRBJ1-4
ASSHYPGQGMTNEKLF
>TRBV29-1|TRBJ2-3
SVELGTSGGARADTQY
>TRBV6-6|TRBJ2-3
ASSPRQEYTDTQY